This paragraph covers one TCR beta chain sequence. Residents of about 25 US areas, aged roughly 18 to 89 years, made up the participants. Donors in Cohort 3 who had recovered were those with two negative PCRs, healthcare professional clearance, or resolution of their symptoms. The length of the CDR3 is 13 residues. Trimming removed 4 bases from V and 0 bases from J, with 6 bases in between. Germline V gene data show CDR1 as ENHRY and CDR2 as SYGVKD. This sample stems from a study of blood T cell repertoires in COVID-19. Authors' data handling: Estimation of nucleated cell counts was performed using reference gene primer amplification. Generated by immunoSEQ multiplex PCR, the TCRdb table keeps only in-frame clones and is missing some. The DNA was the basis for D and trimming; V, J and clone size are from that table. The profile shows under 450,000 clones, about 90% of them singletons.

The sequence was collected from a woman in her 30s who had recovered from COVID-19. Source material: PBMCs or T cells enriched from blood (not recorded which). The chain recombines TRBV10-3 with TRBJ1-1; D gene uncertain. Here the CDR3 reads CAISGSVNTEAFF. As DNA, the CDR3 is TGTGCCATCAGTGGGAGCGTGAACACTGAAGCTTTCTTT.